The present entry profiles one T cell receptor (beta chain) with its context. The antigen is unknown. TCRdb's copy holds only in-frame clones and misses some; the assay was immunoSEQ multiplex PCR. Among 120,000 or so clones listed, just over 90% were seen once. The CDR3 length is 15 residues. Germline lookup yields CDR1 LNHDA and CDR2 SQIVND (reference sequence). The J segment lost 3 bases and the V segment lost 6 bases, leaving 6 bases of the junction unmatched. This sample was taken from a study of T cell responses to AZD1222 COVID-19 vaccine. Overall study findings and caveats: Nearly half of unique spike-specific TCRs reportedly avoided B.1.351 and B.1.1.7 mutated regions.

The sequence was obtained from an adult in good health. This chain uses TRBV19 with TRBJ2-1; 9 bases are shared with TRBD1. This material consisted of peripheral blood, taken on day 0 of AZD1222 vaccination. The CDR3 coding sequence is TGTGCCAGTAGACAACAGGGGGCTAGCTACAATGAGCAGTTCTTC. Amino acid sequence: CASRQQGASYNEQFF.